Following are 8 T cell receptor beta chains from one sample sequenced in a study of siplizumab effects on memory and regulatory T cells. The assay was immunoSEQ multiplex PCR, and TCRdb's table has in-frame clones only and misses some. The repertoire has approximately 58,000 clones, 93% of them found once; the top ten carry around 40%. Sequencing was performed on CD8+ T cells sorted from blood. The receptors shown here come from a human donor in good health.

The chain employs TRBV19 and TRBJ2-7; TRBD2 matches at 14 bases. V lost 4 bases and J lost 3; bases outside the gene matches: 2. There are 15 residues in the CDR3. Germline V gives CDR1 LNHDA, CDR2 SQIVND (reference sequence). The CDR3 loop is CASSTGLAGDYEQYF. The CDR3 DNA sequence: TGTGCCAGTAGTACGGGACTAGCGGGAGACTACGAGCAGTACTTC.

The CDR3 region is CASSRTSGINEQFF. The DNA for the CDR3 is TGTGCCAGCAGTCGGACTAGCGGGATTAATGAGCAGTTCTTC. This rearrangement joins TRBV2 to TRBJ2-1, with TRBD2 identical over 12 bases. V lost 5 bases to trimming and J lost 7 bases; unmatched junction nucleotides: 3. The CDR3 loop spans 14 amino acids. Germline V CDR1 and CDR2: SNHLY, FYNNEI.

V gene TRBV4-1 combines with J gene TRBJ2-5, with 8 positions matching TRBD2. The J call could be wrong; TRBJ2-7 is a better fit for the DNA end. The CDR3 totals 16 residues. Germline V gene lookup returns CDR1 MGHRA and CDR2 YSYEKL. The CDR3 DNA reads TGCGCCAGCAGCCAATCACTAGCGGCCCTTGACTACGAGCAGTACTTC. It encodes CASSQSLAALDYEQYF.

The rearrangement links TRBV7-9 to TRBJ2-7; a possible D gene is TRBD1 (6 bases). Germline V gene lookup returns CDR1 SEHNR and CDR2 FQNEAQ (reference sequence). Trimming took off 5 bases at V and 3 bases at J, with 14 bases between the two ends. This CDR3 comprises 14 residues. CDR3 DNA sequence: TGTGCCAGCAGCCCGAACAGGGAAAACTACGAGCAGTACTTC. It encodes CASSPNRENYEQYF.

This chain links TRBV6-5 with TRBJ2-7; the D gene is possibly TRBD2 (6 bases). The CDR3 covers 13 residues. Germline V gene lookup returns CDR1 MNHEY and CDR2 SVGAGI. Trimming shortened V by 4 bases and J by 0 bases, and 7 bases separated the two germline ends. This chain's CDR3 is CASSFGGSYEQYF. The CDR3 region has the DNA TGTGCCAGCAGTTTCGGGGGCTCCTACGAGCAGTACTTC.

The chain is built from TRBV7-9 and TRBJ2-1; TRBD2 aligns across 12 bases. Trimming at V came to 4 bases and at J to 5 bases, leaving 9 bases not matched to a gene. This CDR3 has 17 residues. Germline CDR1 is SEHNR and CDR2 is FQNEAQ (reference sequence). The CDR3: CASSSRLAGDKNNEQFF. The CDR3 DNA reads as TGTGCCAGCAGCTCCAGACTAGCGGGAGATAAGAACAATGAGCAGTTCTTC.

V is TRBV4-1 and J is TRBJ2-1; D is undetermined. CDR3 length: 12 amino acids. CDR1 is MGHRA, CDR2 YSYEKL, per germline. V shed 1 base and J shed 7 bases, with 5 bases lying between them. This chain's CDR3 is CASSQGQNEQFF. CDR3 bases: TGCGCCAGCAGCCAAGGGCAGAATGAGCAGTTCTTC.

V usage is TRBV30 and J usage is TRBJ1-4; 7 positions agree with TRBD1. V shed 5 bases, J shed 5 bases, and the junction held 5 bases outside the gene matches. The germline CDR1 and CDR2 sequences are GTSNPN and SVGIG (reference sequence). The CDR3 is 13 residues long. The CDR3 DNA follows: TGTGCCTGGCACAGGGGCGGGAATGAAAAACTGTTTTTT. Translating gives CAWHRGGNEKLFF.